This TCR beta chain derives from a study of cytomegalovirus exposure and HLA in healthy donors. About the study: HLA-typed donors were the source of about 85 million unique TCRs, which an early data release held.

Study-wide points: Compared with the roughly 670-donor mean, an Asian-associated ancestry cluster reportedly had fewer N-insertions, according to a later analysis. In a later analysis, compared with equally common non-associated chains, HLA-associated beta chains were more expanded.

The PCR used 60 Vbeta and 13 Jbeta primers. Sequencing used immunoSEQ multiplex PCR; TCRdb keeps in-frame clones, though not all of them. In the table there are roughly 200,000 clones, approximately 79% of which are singletons. This clone appeared a single time. Antigen: not known. The ends were cut back, 5 bases at V and 7 bases at J, with 17 bases in the middle. The CDR3 spans 15 residues. Germline values: CDR1 SGHNT, CDR2 YENEEA. Sequencing was performed on PBMCs. The chain combines TRBV11-3 with TRBJ2-2, with D perhaps matching TRBD1 (7 bases). The source is a woman in her forties in good health and CMV-seronegative. Written as DNA, the CDR3 is TGTGCCAGCAGCCCCCCCGGCAGGGGGGACGGGGAGCTGTTTTTT. Translated: CASSPPGRGDGELFF. The complete variable domain, with remaining parts taken from reference TRBV11-3 and TRBJ2-2, reads EAGVVQSPRYKIIEKKQPVAFWCNPISGHNTLYWYLQNLGQGPELLIRYENEEAVDDSQLPKDRFSAERLKGVDSTLKIQPAELGDSAVYLCASSPPGRGDGELFFGEGSRLTVL.